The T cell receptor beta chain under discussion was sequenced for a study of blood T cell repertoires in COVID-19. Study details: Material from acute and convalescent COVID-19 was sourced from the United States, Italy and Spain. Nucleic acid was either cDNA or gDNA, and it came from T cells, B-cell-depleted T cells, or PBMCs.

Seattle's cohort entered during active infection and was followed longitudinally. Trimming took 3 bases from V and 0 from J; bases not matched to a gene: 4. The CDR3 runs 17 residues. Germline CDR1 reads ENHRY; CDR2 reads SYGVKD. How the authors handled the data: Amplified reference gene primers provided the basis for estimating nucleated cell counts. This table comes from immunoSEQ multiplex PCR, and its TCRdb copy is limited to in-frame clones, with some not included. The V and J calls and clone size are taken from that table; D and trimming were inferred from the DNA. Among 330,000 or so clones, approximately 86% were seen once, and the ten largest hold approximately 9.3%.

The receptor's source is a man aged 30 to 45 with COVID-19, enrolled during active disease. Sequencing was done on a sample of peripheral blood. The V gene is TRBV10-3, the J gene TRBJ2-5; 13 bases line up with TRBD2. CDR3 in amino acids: CAISDSGLAGYQETQYF. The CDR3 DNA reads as TGTGCCATCAGTGATTCGGGACTAGCGGGATACCAAGAGACCCAGTACTTC.